This passage covers 3 T cell receptor beta chains from one sample sequenced in a study of spatial heterogeneity in lung cancer. Stated time point: blood at routine non-recurrence follow-up after resection. TCRdb re-called the 5' RACE reads with MiXCR, one entry per CDR3 protein. The repertoire holds around 98,000 distinct CDR3 sequences, with roughly a fifth as singletons. Sample: PBMCs, taken at follow-up. The origin of the receptors is a male donor with early-stage non-small cell lung cancer.

This chain links TRBV7-2 with TRBJ2-6; possible D gene TRBD1, 6 bases. CDR3 length: 15 amino acids. Germline V gives CDR1 SGHTA, CDR2 FQGNSA. The V end was cut by 5 bases, the J end by 2 bases, with 10 bases between. In nucleotides, the CDR3 is TGTGCCAGCAGCAGGACAGATACTGGGGCCAACGTCCTGACTTTC. Its translation: CASSRTDTGANVLTF.

The V and J genes are TRBV5-1 and TRBJ1-5; D unresolved. This CDR3 comprises 14 residues. Per germline, CDR1 SGHRS and CDR2 YFSETQ. V dropped 0 bases and J dropped 5 bases, with 9 bases sitting between them. Here the CDR3 reads CASSLAGTDQPQHF. The CDR3 nucleotides are TGCGCCAGCAGCTTGGCCGGAACAGATCAGCCCCAGCATTTT. Using reference TRBV5-1 and TRBJ1-5 for the parts outside the CDR3, the full variable domain is KAGVTQTPRYLIKTRGQQVTLSCSPISGHRSVSWYQQTPGQGLQFLFEYFSETQRNKGNFPGRFSGRQFSNSRSEMNVSTLELGDSALYLCASSLAGTDQPQHFGDGTRLSIL.

This clonotype was recorded at least ten times. This chain joins TRBV9 and TRBJ2-3; 11 nucleotides line up with TRBD2. Germline trimming cut 4 bases from V and 7 bases from J; bases unmatched to any gene: 8. This CDR3 has 15 amino acids. Germline V gene data show CDR1 as SGDLS and CDR2 as YYNGEE. As DNA, the CDR3 is TGTGCCAGCAGCCGAACTAGCGGGGGAGTGAATACGCAGTATTTT. Translating gives CASSRTSGGVNTQYF.